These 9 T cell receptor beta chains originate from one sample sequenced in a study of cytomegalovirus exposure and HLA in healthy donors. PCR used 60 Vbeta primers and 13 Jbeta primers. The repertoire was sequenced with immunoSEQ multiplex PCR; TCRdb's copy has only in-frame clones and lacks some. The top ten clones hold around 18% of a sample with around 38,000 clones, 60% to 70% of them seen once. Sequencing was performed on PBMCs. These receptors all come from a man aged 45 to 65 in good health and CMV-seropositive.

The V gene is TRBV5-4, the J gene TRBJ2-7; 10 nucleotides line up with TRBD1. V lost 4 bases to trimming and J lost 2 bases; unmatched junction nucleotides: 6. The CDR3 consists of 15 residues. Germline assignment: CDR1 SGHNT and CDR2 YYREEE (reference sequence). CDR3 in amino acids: CASSDGTGATYEQYF. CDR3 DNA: TGTGCCAGCAGCGATGGGACAGGGGCCACCTACGAGCAGTACTTC.

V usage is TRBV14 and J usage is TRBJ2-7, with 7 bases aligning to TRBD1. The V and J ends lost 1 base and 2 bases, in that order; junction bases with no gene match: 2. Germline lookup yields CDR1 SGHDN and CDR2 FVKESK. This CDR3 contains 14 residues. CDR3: CASSQVQGAYEQYF. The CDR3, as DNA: TGTGCCAGCAGCCAAGTTCAGGGGGCCTACGAGCAGTACTTC.

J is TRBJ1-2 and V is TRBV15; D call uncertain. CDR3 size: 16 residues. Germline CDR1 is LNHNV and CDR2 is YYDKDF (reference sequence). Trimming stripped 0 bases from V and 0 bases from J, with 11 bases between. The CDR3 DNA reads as TGTGCCACCAGCAGAGATATCGGCAGGACTAACTATGGCTACACCTTC. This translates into CATSRDIGRTNYGYTF.

CDR3 nucleotide sequence: TGTGCCAGCAGTGAGGCCGGGAGCCAAGAGACCCAGTACTTC. It encodes CASSEAGSQETQYF. The V gene is TRBV6-1, the J gene TRBJ2-5; D perhaps matches TRBD2 (6 bases). The V gene's germline CDR1 is MNHNS and CDR2 SASEGT. The CDR3 has 14 residues. The germline V and J ends were trimmed by 3 bases and 1 base, with 9 bases remaining between them.

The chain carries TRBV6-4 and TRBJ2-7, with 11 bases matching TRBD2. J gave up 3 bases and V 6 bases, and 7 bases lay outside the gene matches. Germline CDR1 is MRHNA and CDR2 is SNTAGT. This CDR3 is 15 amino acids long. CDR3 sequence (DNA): TGTGCCAGCAGCCAGACTAGCGGGGCAATCTACGAGCAGTACTTC. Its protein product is CASSQTSGAIYEQYF.

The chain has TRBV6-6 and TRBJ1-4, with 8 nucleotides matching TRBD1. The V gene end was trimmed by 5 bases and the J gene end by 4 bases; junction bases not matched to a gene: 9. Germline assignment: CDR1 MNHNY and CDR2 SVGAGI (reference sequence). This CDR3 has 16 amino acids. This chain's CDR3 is CASSQKWGQDNEKLFF. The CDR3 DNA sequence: TGTGCCAGCAGTCAAAAATGGGGACAGGATAATGAAAAACTGTTTTTT.

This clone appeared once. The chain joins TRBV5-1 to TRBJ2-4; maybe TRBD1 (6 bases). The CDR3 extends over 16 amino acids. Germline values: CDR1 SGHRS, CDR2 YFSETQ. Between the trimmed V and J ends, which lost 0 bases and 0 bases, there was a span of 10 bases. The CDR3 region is CASSLDLGGAKNIQYF. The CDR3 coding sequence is TGCGCCAGCAGCTTGGACCTAGGGGGAGCCAAAAACATTCAGTACTTC.

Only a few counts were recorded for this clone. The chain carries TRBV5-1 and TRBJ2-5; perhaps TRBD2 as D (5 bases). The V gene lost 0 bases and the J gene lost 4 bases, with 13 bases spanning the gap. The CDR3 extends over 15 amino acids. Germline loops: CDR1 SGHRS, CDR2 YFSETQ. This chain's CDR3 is CASSLGSLEGETQYF. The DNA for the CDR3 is TGCGCCAGCAGCTTGGGTAGCTTAGAGGGAGAGACCCAGTACTTC.

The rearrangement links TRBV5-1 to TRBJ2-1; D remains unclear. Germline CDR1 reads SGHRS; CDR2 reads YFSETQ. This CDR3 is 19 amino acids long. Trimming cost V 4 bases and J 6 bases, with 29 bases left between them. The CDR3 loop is CASSKSVRISKSVLNEQFF. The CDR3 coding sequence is TGCGCCAGCAGCAAGAGTGTCCGAATCTCTAAATCTGTTCTCAATGAGCAGTTCTTC.